Sequencing of this T cell receptor (beta chain) was carried out in a study of shared clonotypes between healthy human individuals. Study context: There were three CD4 naive, three CD4 memory, two CD8 naive and one CD8 memory plates per donor.

CDR3 size: 15 residues. Germline CDR1 is MNHNS and CDR2 is SASEGT. V was clipped by 5 bases and J by 1 base, with 13 bases between them. Turning to this clone: Its antigen remains unidentified.

Naive CD8 cells, CD45RO-negative and positively selected for CCR7, excluded terminally differentiated effector memory CD45RA+ cells. Whole-study results and caveats: On the whole, naive subsets had larger estimated richness than memory subsets had.

Data came from immunoSEQ multiplex PCR; TCRdb stores just in-frame clones and leaves some out. Of hundreds of thousands of clones in the sample, 92% were seen once. The clonotype was recovered from a man aged 30 to 39 in good health. The sample taken for sequencing was naive CD8+ T cells sorted from blood. V and J are TRBV6-1 and TRBJ2-3; the D gene could be TRBD1 or TRBD2 (5 bases each). CDR3 DNA: TGTGCCAGCAGTCGGGACCGGATCCGCACAGATACGCAGTATTTT. Amino acid sequence: CASSRDRIRTDTQYF.